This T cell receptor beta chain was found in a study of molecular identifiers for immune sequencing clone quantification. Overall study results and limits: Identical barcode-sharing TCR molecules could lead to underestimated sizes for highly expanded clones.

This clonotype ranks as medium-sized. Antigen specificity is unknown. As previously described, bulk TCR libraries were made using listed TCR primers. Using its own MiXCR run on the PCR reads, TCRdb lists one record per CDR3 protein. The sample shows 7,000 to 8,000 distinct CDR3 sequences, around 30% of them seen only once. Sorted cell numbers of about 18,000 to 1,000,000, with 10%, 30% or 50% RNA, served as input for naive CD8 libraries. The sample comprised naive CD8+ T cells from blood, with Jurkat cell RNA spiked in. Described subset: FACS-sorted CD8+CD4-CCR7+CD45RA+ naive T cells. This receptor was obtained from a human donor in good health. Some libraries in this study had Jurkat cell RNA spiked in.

CDR3 sequence reads: CSARVRPWSSGKLFF. CDR3 DNA sequence: TGCAGTGCTAGAGTTCGCCCATGGAGTTCTGGAAAACTGTTTTTT. The V gene is TRBV20-1, the J gene TRBJ1-4; no clear D gene. This CDR3 contains 15 residues. Per germline, CDR1 DFQATT and CDR2 SNEGSKA (reference sequence). Deletions cut 1 base from V and 10 bases from J, with 19 bases between.